This TCR beta chain was documented in a study of cytomegalovirus exposure and HLA in healthy donors. Whole-study context: HLA-typed donors were the source of around 87 million unique TCRs, which an early data release held.

After removal of 5 bases from V and 0 bases from J, the junction contained 8 bases not matched to a gene. The germline V gene has CDR1 SEHNR and CDR2 FQNEAQ (reference sequence). This CDR3 has 16 amino acids. In the PCR, 60 Vbeta and 13 Jbeta primers were used. This table comes from immunoSEQ multiplex PCR, and its TCRdb copy is limited to in-frame clones, with some not included. The sample lists some 200,000 clones, roughly 84% occurring once. Sequencing input: PBMCs. This TCR was sampled from a man aged 50-59 years in good health and CMV-seronegative. The chain combines TRBV7-9 with TRBJ2-7; 9 bases are a match to TRBD2. The CDR3 sequence is CASSGETSGYSYEQYF. Written as DNA, the CDR3 is TGTGCCAGCAGCGGCGAGACTAGCGGCTACTCCTACGAGCAGTACTTC. Full variable domain (rest looked up from reference TRBV7-9 and TRBJ2-7): DTGVSQNPRHKITKRGQNVTFRCDPISEHNRLYWYRQTLGQGPEFLTYFQNEAQLEKSRLLSDRFSAERPKGSFSTLEIQRTEQGDSAMYLCASSGETSGYSYEQYFGPGTRLTVT.